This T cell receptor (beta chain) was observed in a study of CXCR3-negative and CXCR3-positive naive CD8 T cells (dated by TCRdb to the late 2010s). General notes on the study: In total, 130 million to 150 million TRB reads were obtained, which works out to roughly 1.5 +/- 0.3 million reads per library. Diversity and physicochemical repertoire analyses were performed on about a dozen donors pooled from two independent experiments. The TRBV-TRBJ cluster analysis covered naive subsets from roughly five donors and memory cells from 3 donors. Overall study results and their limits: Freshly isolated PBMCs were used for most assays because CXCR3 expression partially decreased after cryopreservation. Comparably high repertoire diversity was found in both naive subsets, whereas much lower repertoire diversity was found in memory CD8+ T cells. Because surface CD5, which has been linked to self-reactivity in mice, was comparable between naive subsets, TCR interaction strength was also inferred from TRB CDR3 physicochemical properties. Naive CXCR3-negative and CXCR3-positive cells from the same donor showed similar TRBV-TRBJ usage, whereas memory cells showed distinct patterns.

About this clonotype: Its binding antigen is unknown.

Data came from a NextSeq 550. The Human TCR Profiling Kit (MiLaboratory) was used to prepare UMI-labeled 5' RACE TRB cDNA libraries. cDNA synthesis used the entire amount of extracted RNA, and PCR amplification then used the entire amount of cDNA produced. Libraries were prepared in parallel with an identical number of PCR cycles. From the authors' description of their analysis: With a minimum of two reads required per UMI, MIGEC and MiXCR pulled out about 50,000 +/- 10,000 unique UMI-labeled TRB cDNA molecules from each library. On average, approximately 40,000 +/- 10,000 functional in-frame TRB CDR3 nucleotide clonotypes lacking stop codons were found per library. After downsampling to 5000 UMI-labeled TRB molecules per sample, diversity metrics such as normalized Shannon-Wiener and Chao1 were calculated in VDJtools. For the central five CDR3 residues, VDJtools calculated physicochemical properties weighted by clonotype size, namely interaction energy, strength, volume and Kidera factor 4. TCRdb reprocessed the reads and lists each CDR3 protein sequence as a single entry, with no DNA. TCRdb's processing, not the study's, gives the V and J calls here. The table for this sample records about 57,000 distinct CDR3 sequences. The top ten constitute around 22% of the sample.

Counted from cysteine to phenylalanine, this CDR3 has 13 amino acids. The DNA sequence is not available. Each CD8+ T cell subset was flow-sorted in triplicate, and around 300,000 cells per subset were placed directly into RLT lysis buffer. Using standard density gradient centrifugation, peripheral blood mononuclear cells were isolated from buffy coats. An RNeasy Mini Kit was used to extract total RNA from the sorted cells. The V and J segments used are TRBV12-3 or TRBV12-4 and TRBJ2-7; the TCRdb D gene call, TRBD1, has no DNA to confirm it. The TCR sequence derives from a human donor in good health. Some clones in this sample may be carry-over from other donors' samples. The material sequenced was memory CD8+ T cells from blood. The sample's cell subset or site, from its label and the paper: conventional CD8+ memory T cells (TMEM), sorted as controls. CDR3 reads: CASSPQDRYEQYF.